This passage covers 24 T cell receptor beta chains from one sample sequenced in a study of OX40 agonist ivuxolimab in advanced cancers. Libraries were prepared by immunoSEQ multiplex PCR; TCRdb keeps only in-frame clonotypes and omits some of them. The repertoire has about 45,000 clones, 86% of them found once; the top ten carry less than 0.4%. Here the sequenced sample was CD4+ or CD8+ T cells sorted from blood, taken in a trial of the OX40 agonist ivuxolimab. The receptors were gathered from an adult with an advanced solid tumor such as melanoma, head and neck, liver or kidney cancer.

This sequence joins TRBV28 and TRBJ2-7; 9 bases agree with TRBD2. CDR3 length equals 15 residues. The germline V gene has CDR1 MDHEN and CDR2 SYDVKM. V lost 1 base and J lost 5; bases outside the gene matches: 6. Written as DNA, the CDR3 is TGTGCCAGCAGTTTATCTGTAGCGGGAGCTCACGAGCAGTACTTC. Amino acids: CASSLSVAGAHEQYF.

The chain employs TRBV9 and TRBJ2-1; tentatively, D is TRBD2 (6 bases). The CDR3 sequence is 15 residues long. The germline gives CDR1 SGDLS, CDR2 YYNGEE. The V end lost 0 bases, the J end lost 4 bases, and 11 bases lay between the germline ends. In nucleotides, the CDR3 is TGTGCCAGCAGCGTAGGACGGGGGACGTACAATGAGCAGTTCTTC. Residues: CASSVGRGTYNEQFF.

The chain combines TRBV4-3 with TRBJ1-6, with D uncertain. This CDR3 has 15 amino acids. Looked up from germline, CDR1 is LGHNA and CDR2 is YSLEER. The ends were cut back, 0 bases at V and 9 bases at J, with 12 bases in the middle. CDR3 DNA sequence: TGCGCCAGCAGCCAAGATTGGGTCGTAGGTTCACCCCTCCACTTT. Its translation: CASSQDWVVGSPLHF.

This rearrangement joins TRBV28 to TRBJ2-5; 9 nucleotides align to TRBD2. The ends lost 5 bases at V and 5 bases at J; junction bases unmatched: 9. The CDR3 has 15 residues. Per germline, CDR1 MDHEN and CDR2 SYDVKM. Here the CDR3 DNA reads TGTGCCAGCAGTCCCCCGGGACTAGCTGGGGAGACCCAGTACTTC. Amino acid sequence: CASSPPGLAGETQYF. Full variable domain (rest looked up from reference TRBV28 and TRBJ2-5): DVKVTQSSRYLVKRTGEKVFLECVQDMDHENMFWYRQDPGLGLRLIYFSYDVKMKEKGDIPEGYSVSREKKERFSLILESASTNQTSMYLCASSPPGLAGETQYFGPGTRLLVL.

V is TRBV5-1 and J is TRBJ1-4; D unclear. CDR3 length: 12 residues. In germline, CDR1 is SGHRS, CDR2 YFSETQ. Trimming removed 2 bases at V and 7 bases at J, with 6 bases between. The CDR3 loop reads CASSFEGEKLFF. CDR3 in DNA: TGCGCCAGCAGCTTCGAGGGTGAAAAACTGTTTTTT.

By frequency in the sample, this clone is medium-sized. The chain recombines TRBV2 with TRBJ1-2; D is undetermined. This CDR3 spans 11 amino acids. Germline V gives CDR1 SNHLY, CDR2 FYNNEI. With 9 bases removed from V and 8 bases from J, the gap between germline ends came to 13 bases. The CDR3, as DNA: TGTGCCAGTAGAAGATTTGGCGGCTACACCTTC. Translated: CASRRFGGYTF.

The chain couples TRBV7-9 to TRBJ2-3; no firm D call. This CDR3 contains 14 residues. The V gene's germline CDR1 is SEHNR and CDR2 FQNEAQ (reference sequence). V was cut by 1 base and J by 1 base, with 6 bases left in between. The CDR3 coding sequence is TGTGCCAGCAGCTTAGTAATCCGCACAGATACGCAGTATTTT. Protein: CASSLVIRTDTQYF.

The CDR3 sequence is CASSALGVFTQYF. The CDR3 nucleotides are TGTGCCAGCAGCGCGCTAGGGGTGTTTACGCAGTATTTT. The gene calls are TRBV5-4 and TRBJ2-3; TRBD1 might be the D (5 bases). CDR1 and CDR2 from the germline V gene are SGHNT and YYREEE (reference sequence). Trimming removed 4 bases at V and 8 bases at J, with 14 bases between. The CDR3 is made up of 13 amino acids. The full variable domain, with the rest looked up from reference TRBV5-4 and TRBJ2-3, is ETGVTQSPTHLIKTRGQQVTLRCSSQSGHNTVSWYQQALGQGPQFIFQYYREEENGRGNFPPRFSGLQFPNYSSELNVNALELDDSALYLCASSALGVFTQYFGPGTRLTVL.

The chain uses TRBV5-1 and TRBJ2-1; 7 bases line up with TRBD1. Germline V gene lookup returns CDR1 SGHRS and CDR2 YFSETQ. The CDR3 length is 14 residues. Trimming removed 4 bases from V and 8 bases from J; junction bases left unmatched: 9. CDR3 nucleotides: TGCGCCAGCAGCCATGGACAGGTTGAGGATGAGCAGTTCTTC. Protein: CASSHGQVEDEQFF.

With regard to this clone: This sample also contains other DNA sequences that code for the same CDR3. The chain uses TRBV7-2 and TRBJ2-3; no clear D gene. Germline V gives CDR1 SGHTA, CDR2 FQGNSA. The length of the CDR3 is 14 residues. Trimming shortened V by 1 base and J by 0 bases, and 5 bases separated the two germline ends. CDR3 coding DNA: TGTGCCAGCAGCTTAGATGGCAGCACAGATACGCAGTATTTT. Encoded protein: CASSLDGSTDTQYF.

The chain links TRBV28 to TRBJ2-7; D perhaps matches TRBD1 (6 bases). CDR3 length: 15 residues. The germline V gene encodes CDR1 MDHEN and CDR2 SYDVKM. The V end lost 2 bases, the J end lost 2 bases, and 13 bases lay between the germline ends. This CDR3 reads CASSLTGTATYEQYF. CDR3 sequence (DNA): TGTGCCAGCAGTTTAACAGGGACGGCGACCTACGAGCAGTACTTC.

The rearrangement uses TRBV15 and TRBJ2-7, with 9 bases aligning to TRBD2. CDR1 is LNHNV, CDR2 YYDKDF, per germline (reference sequence). Losses at the gene ends were 5 bases for V and 6 bases for J; bases not matched to a gene: 8. The CDR3 has 14 amino acids. CDR3 nucleotide sequence: TGTGCCACCAGCGGGGCTCTAGCGGGGAGCGAGCAGTACTTC. Encoded protein: CATSGALAGSEQYF.

The table lists this clone with a count of one. The rearrangement uses TRBV5-1 and TRBJ1-6, with TRBD1 matching 8 bases. CDR1 and CDR2 (germline): SGHRS, YFSETQ. J was trimmed by 11 bases and V by 0 bases; bases with no gene match: 10. This CDR3 is 16 amino acids long. CDR3 coding DNA: TGCGCCAGCAGCTTGGTCCCGGGACAGGCTCAAACACCCCTCCACTTT. Amino acid sequence: CASSLVPGQAQTPLHF.

This clone came up a few times. The V call is TRBV4-1, the J call TRBJ2-3, with 11 bases fitting TRBD1. Germline V gives CDR1 MGHRA, CDR2 YSYEKL. The junction had 8 bases not matched to a gene; V was cut back by 4 bases and J by 2 bases. CDR3 length equals 17 residues. This chain's CDR3 is CASSLLRDRGDTDTQYF. The DNA for the CDR3 is TGCGCCAGCAGCCTCCTCCGGGACAGGGGGGACACAGATACGCAGTATTTT.

The rearrangement uses TRBV5-1 and TRBJ2-7, with D possibly matching TRBD2 (7 bases). This CDR3 spans 14 amino acids. Per the germline V gene, CDR1 is SGHRS and CDR2 is YFSETQ. The germline V and J ends were trimmed by 4 bases and 2 bases, with 13 bases remaining between them. CDR3 protein: CASSAGDTPYEQYF. The CDR3 bases are TGCGCCAGCAGCGCGGGGGACACCCCCTACGAGCAGTACTTC.

This chain joins TRBV11-2 and TRBJ2-5; no clear D. With the DNA end fitting TRBJ2-7 better, the J assignment may be wrong. Germline V gene data show CDR1 as SGHAT and CDR2 as FQNNGV. This CDR3 contains 13 residues. The CDR3 here is CASSSPISYEQYF. CDR3 bases: TGTGCCAGCAGCTCACCGATTTCCTACGAGCAGTACTTC.

This clone was picked up a small number of times. The chain uses TRBV28 and TRBJ2-3; TRBD2 matches at 8 bases. Germline assignment: CDR1 MDHEN and CDR2 SYDVKM. The V segment lost 3 bases and the J segment 1 base; nucleotides outside the gene matches: 9. The CDR3 length is 17 residues. The CDR3 protein is CASSFSLPGGRTDTQYF. The CDR3 DNA follows: TGTGCCAGCAGTTTTAGTTTGCCGGGAGGGCGCACAGATACGCAGTATTTT.

This chain joins TRBV5-1 and TRBJ2-1; 10 nucleotides align to TRBD1. CDR3 length equals 16 residues. V was pared by 4 bases and J by 1 base, with 5 bases of the junction left unmatched. Germline V gives CDR1 SGHRS, CDR2 YFSETQ. CDR3 DNA sequence: TGCGCCAGCAGCGGGGGGACAGGGGAATCCTACAATGAGCAGTTCTTC. As protein: CASSGGTGESYNEQFF. The full variable domain, completed using reference TRBV5-1 and TRBJ2-1, is KAGVTQTPRYLIKTRGQQVTLSCSPISGHRSVSWYQQTPGQGLQFLFEYFSETQRNKGNFPGRFSGRQFSNSRSEMNVSTLELGDSALYLCASSGGTGESYNEQFFGPGTRLTVL.

The V call is TRBV10-3, the J call TRBJ2-2, with D possibly being TRBD1 (6 bases). This CDR3 has 15 residues. Trimming cost V 5 bases and J 8 bases, with 18 bases left between them. Germline assignment: CDR1 ENHRY and CDR2 SYGVKD. This chain's CDR3 is CAISQGGQREGELFF. CDR3 bases: TGTGCCATCAGTCAAGGGGGACAAAGGGAAGGGGAGCTGTTTTTT.

The chain uses TRBV5-6 and TRBJ2-7; D is ambiguous. CDR1 is SGHDT, CDR2 YYEEEE, per germline. The CDR3 totals 12 residues. V shed 3 bases and J shed 2 bases, with 6 bases lying between them. The CDR3, as DNA: TGTGCCAGCAGCTACGAAACCTACGAGCAGTACTTC. As protein: CASSYETYEQYF.

The gene calls are TRBV7-6 and TRBJ2-1, with TRBD2 matching 9 bases. The CDR3 consists of 16 residues. V shed 5 bases and J 3 bases; nucleotides not matched to a gene: 8. The germline gives CDR1 SGHVS, CDR2 FNYEAQ. CDR3 DNA sequence: TGTGCCAGCAGCGGGCTAGCGGGACGAGACTACAATGAGCAGTTCTTC. Protein product: CASSGLAGRDYNEQFF.

This rearrangement joins TRBV28 to TRBJ2-7; 9 bases align to TRBD2. V shed 2 bases and J 0 bases; nucleotides not matched to a gene: 14. Looked up from germline, CDR1 is MDHEN and CDR2 is SYDVKM. The CDR3 has 19 amino acids. In DNA form, the CDR3 reads TGTGCCAGCAGTTTAAGCCCCGCCCTCGAGCGGGAGGCCTCCTACGAGCAGTACTTC. Its protein is CASSLSPALEREASYEQYF.

This clone was seen a few times. The chain has TRBV6-5 and TRBJ1-2, with a weak D call TRBD1 (5 bases). The CDR3 has 12 residues. V was pared by 7 bases and J by 4 bases, with 10 bases between. The germline V gene has CDR1 MNHEY and CDR2 SVGAGI. CDR3 nucleotides: TGTGCCAGCAAGGCGGGGACCTATGGCTACACCTTC. It specifies CASKAGTYGYTF.

This clone showed up just a few times. The J gene is TRBJ1-1, the V gene TRBV19; D is unclear. The CDR3 is 14 residues long. In germline, CDR1 is LNHDA, CDR2 SQIVND (reference sequence). V dropped 2 bases and J dropped 1 base, with 8 bases sitting between them. The CDR3 nucleotides are TGTGCCAGTAGTATAACTAGTTGGAACACTGAAGCTTTCTTT. Its protein product is CASSITSWNTEAFF.